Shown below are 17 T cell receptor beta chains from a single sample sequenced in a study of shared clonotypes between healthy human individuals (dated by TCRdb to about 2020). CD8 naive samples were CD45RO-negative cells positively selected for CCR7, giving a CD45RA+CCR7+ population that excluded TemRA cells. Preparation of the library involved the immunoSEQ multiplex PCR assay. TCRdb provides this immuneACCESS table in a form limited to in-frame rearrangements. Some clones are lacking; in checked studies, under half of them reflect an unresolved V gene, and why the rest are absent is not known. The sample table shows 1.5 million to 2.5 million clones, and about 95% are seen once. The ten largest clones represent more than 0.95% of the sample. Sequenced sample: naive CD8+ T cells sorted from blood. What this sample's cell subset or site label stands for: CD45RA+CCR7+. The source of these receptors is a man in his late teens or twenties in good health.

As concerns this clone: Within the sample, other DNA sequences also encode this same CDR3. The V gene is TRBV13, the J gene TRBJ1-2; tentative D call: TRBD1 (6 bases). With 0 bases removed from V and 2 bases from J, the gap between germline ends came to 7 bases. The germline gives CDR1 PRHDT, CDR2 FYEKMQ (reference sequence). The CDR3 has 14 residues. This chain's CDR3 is CASSLGQGNYGYTF. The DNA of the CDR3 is TGTGCCAGCAGCTTAGGTCAGGGGAACTATGGCTACACCTTC.

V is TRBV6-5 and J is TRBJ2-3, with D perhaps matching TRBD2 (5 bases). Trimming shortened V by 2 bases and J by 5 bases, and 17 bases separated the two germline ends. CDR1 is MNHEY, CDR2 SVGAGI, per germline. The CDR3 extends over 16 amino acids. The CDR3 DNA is TGTGCCAGCAGTTACGACGGGGAGTCCCCGGGAGATACGCAGTATTTT. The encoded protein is CASSYDGESPGDTQYF.

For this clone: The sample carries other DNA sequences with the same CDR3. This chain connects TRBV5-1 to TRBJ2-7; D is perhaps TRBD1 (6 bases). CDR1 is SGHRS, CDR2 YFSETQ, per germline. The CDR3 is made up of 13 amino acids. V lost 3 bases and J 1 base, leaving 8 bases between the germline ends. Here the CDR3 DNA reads TGCGCCAGCAGCTGGACAGAGTCCTACGAGCAGTACTTC. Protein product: CASSWTESYEQYF.

This CDR3 is CASSRRQGANEKLFF. The CDR3, as DNA: TGTGCCAGCAGCAGGCGACAGGGGGCAAATGAAAAACTGTTTTTT. The V and J genes are TRBV7-9 and TRBJ1-4; 10 nucleotides align to TRBD1. Losses at the gene ends were 5 bases for V and 5 bases for J; bases not matched to a gene: 5. Germline CDR1 and CDR2: SEHNR and FQNEAQ (reference sequence). There are 15 residues in the CDR3.

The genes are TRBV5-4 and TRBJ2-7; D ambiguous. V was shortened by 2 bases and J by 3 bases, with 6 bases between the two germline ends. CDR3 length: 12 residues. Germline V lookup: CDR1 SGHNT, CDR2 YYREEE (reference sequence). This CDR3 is CASSFRSYEQYF. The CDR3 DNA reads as TGTGCCAGCAGCTTTCGCAGCTACGAGCAGTACTTC.

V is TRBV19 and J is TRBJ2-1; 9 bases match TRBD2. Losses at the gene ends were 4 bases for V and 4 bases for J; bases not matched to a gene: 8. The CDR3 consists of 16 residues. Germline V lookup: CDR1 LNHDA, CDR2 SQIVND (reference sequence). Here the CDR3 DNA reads TGTGCCAGTAGTAGGGGGACTAGCTCGGCTTACAATGAGCAGTTCTTC. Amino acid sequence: CASSRGTSSAYNEQFF.

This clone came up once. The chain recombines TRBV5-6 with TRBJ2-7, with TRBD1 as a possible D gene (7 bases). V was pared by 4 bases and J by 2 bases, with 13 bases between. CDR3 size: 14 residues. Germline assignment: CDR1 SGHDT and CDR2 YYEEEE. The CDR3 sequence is CASSARGATYEQYF. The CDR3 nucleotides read TGTGCCAGCAGCGCCAGGGGGGCGACCTACGAGCAGTACTTC. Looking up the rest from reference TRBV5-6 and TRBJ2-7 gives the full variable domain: DAGVTQSPTHLIKTRGQQVTLRCSPKSGHDTVSWYQQALGQGPQFIFQYYEEEERQRGNFPDRFSGHQFPNYSSELNVNALLLGDSALYLCASSARGATYEQYFGPGTRLTVT.

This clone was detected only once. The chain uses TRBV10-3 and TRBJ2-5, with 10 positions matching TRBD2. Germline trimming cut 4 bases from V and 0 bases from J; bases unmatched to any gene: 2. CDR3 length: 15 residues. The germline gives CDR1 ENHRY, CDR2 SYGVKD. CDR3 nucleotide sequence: TGTGCCATCAGTGCCGGGACTAGCGACCAAGAGACCCAGTACTTC. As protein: CAISAGTSDQETQYF.

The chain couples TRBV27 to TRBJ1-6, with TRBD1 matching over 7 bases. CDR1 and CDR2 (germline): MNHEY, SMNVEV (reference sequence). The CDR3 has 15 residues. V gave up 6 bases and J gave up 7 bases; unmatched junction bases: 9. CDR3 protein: CASRIQQGPNSPLHF. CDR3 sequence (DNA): TGTGCCAGCAGAATACAACAGGGGCCAAATTCACCCCTCCACTTT.

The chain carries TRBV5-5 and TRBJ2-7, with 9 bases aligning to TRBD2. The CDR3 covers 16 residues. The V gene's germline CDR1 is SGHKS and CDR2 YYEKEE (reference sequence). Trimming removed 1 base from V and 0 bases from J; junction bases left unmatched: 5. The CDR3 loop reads CASSLSAGGSSYEQYF. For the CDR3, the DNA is TGTGCCAGCAGCTTGTCAGCGGGGGGAAGCTCCTACGAGCAGTACTTC.

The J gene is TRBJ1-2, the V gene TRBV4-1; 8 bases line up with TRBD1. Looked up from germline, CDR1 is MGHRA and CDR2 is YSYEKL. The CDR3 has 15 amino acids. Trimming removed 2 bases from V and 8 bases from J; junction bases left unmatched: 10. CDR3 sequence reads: CASSQNSGQGEGYTF. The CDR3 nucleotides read TGCGCCAGCAGCCAAAACTCCGGACAGGGAGAGGGCTACACCTTC.

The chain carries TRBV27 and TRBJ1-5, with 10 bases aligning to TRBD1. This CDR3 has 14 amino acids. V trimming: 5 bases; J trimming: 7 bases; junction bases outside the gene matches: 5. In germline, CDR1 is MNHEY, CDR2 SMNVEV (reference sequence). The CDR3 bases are TGTGCCAGCAGTACCGGACAGGGGGTACAGCCCCAGCATTTT. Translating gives CASSTGQGVQPQHF.

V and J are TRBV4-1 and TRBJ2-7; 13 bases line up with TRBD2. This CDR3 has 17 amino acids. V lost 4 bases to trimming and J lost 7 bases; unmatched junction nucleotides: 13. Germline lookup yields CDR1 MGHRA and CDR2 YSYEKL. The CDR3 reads CASSPTSGRPGGEEQYF. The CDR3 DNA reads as TGCGCCAGCAGCCCGACTAGCGGGAGGCCAGGAGGGGAGGAGCAGTACTTC.

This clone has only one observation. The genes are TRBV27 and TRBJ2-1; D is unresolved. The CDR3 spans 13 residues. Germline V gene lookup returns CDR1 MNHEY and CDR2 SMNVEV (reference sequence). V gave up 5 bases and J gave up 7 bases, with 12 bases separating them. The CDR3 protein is CASSLSGMNEQFF. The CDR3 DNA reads TGTGCCAGCAGTCTCTCAGGAATGAATGAGCAGTTCTTC.

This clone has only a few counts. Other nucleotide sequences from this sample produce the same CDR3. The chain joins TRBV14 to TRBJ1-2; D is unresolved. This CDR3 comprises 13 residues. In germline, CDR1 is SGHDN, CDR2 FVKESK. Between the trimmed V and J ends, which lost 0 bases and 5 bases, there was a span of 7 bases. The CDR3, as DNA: TGTGCCAGCAGCCAAGATCACCTTTATGGCTACACCTTC. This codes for CASSQDHLYGYTF.

CDR3 sequence: CASDHRGGQYGYTF. Here the CDR3 DNA reads TGTGCCAGCGACCACAGGGGTGGACAATATGGCTACACCTTC. The V call is TRBV6-1, the J call TRBJ1-2, with 7 bases that match TRBD1. Losses at the gene ends were 8 bases for V and 5 bases for J; bases not matched to a gene: 11. Looked up from germline, CDR1 is MNHNS and CDR2 is SASEGT. The CDR3 extends over 14 amino acids.

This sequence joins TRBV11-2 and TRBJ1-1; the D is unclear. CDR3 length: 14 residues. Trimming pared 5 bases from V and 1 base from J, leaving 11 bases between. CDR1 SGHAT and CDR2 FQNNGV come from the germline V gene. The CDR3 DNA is TGTGCCAGCAGCATCCCCGAGGAGAACACTGAAGCTTTCTTT. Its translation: CASSIPEENTEAFF.